One and the same sample provided the 15 T cell receptor beta chains below, sequenced in a study of CD8 T cells in Susac syndrome. RNA, at about 0.5 to 1 ug, was reverse transcribed with random hexamers. TCRdb ran MiXCR on the immunoSEQ multiplex PCR reads and lists one entry per CDR3 protein. This sample has some 300,000 distinct CDR3 sequences; about 88% occur once, and the top ten carry approximately 0.2%. The sequenced sample was CD8+ T cells from PBMCs. The receptor source for this set is a human donor with multiple sclerosis.

CDR3 nucleotides: TGTGCCAGCAGTACAATTCTGGGGACCGAGTCTGAAAAACTGTTTTTT. It is translated as CASSTILGTESEKLFF. This chain links TRBV27 with TRBJ1-4, with D tentatively TRBD1 (5 bases). The V end lost 5 bases, the J end lost 7 bases, and 20 bases lay between the germline ends. The CDR3 covers 16 residues. Per the germline V gene, CDR1 is MNHEY and CDR2 is SMNVEV (reference sequence).

The rearrangement links TRBV12-3 or TRBV12-4 to TRBJ2-7; maybe TRBD2 (5 bases). The CDR3 extends over 12 amino acids. V lost 7 bases, J lost 7 bases, and 14 bases lay in between. Here the CDR3 reads CASTDGVGEQYF. CDR3 nucleotides: TGTGCCAGCACCGACGGGGTTGGGGAGCAGTACTTC.

The chain has TRBV14 and TRBJ2-7, with 9 nucleotides matching TRBD2. V shed 0 bases and J 4 bases; nucleotides not matched to a gene: 4. Germline V gene lookup returns CDR1 SGHDN and CDR2 FVKESK. The CDR3 sequence is 15 residues long. The CDR3 spells CASSQELAGYYEQYF. The CDR3, as DNA: TGTGCCAGCAGCCAAGAGCTAGCGGGATATTACGAGCAGTACTTC. The full variable domain, in which reference TRBV14 and TRBJ2-7 provide the parts outside the CDR3, is EAGVTQFPSHSVIEKGQTVTLRCDPISGHDNLYWYRRVMGKEIKFLLHFVKESKQDESGMPNNRFLAERTGGTYSTLKVQPAELEDSGVYFCASSQELAGYYEQYFGPGTRLTVT.

In its sample, this clonotype was seen once. The chain employs TRBV15 and TRBJ2-7; TRBD2 aligns across 8 bases. Germline V gene data show CDR1 as LNHNV and CDR2 as YYDKDF (reference sequence). This CDR3 region has 13 residues. V shed 6 bases, J shed 1 base, and the junction held 2 bases outside the gene matches. The CDR3 DNA sequence: TGTGCCACCAGTGGGACTAGTTCCTACGAGCAGTACTTC. Residues: CATSGTSSYEQYF.

This CDR3 is CASSPPGTPTETQYF. In nucleotides, the CDR3 is TGTGCCAGCAGCCCCCCCGGGACCCCCACGGAGACCCAGTACTTC. This chain links TRBV9 with TRBJ2-5; D is perhaps TRBD1 or TRBD2 (5 bases each). Trimming stripped 4 bases from V and 5 bases from J, with 18 bases between. Germline V gene lookup returns CDR1 SGDLS and CDR2 YYNGEE. The CDR3 has 15 amino acids.

This clonotype was seen a single time. This chain connects TRBV9 to TRBJ1-2; D remains unclear. Germline CDR1 is SGDLS and CDR2 is YYNGEE. V was cut by 4 bases and J by 5 bases, with 15 bases left in between. This CDR3 has 14 residues. CDR3: CASSSSNLLYGYTF. CDR3 nucleotide sequence: TGTGCCAGCAGCTCGAGCAACCTCCTGTATGGCTACACCTTC.

The chain links TRBV4-3 to TRBJ2-7; TRBD1 might be the D (6 bases). CDR3 length equals 15 residues. Germline V gives CDR1 LGHNA, CDR2 YSLEER. V lost 0 bases to trimming and J lost 2 bases, with 11 bases between them. The CDR3 loop is CASSQDTDRTYEQYF. CDR3 in DNA: TGCGCCAGCAGCCAAGATACCGACAGGACCTACGAGCAGTACTTC.

The chain couples TRBV7-6 to TRBJ2-7, with D hard to call. This CDR3 contains 13 residues. Germline lookup yields CDR1 SGHVS and CDR2 FNYEAQ. Trimming removed 0 bases at V and 4 bases at J, with 7 bases between. CDR3 coding DNA: TGTGCCAGCAGCTTAGCGCAGGAGTACGAGCAGTACTTC. It encodes CASSLAQEYEQYF.

V usage is TRBV18 and J usage is TRBJ2-7; D might be TRBD1 (5 bases). Trimming pared 2 bases from V and 1 base from J, leaving 18 bases between. Germline assignment: CDR1 KGHSH and CDR2 LQKENI. CDR3 length equals 17 residues. The CDR3 reads CASSPGPSGAGSYEQYF. CDR3 in DNA: TGTGCCAGCTCACCAGGACCCTCTGGGGCAGGGTCCTACGAGCAGTACTTC.

The chain combines TRBV6-2 or TRBV6-3 with TRBJ2-7, with TRBD2 matching over 8 bases. Germline CDR1 MNHEY, CDR2 SVGEGT. V was clipped by 6 bases and J by 3 bases; unmatched bases: 10. The CDR3 runs to 15 residues. The chain's CDR3 is CASSSPLAGLYEQYF. CDR3 DNA sequence: TGTGCCAGCAGCTCCCCCCTAGCGGGCCTCTACGAGCAGTACTTC.

This CDR3 reads CASRAQETQYF. CDR3 DNA sequence: TGTGCCAGCAGGGCACAAGAGACCCAGTACTTC. This sequence joins TRBV2 and TRBJ2-5; no reliable D call. V was cut by 6 bases and J by 2 bases, with 4 bases left in between. CDR3 length: 11 amino acids. Per the germline V gene, CDR1 is SNHLY and CDR2 is FYNNEI.

The chain couples TRBV7-2 to TRBJ2-3, with 14 bases lining up with TRBD2. Germline V gene lookup returns CDR1 SGHTA and CDR2 FQGNSA. The V and J ends lost 5 bases and 5 bases, in that order; junction bases with no gene match: 6. The CDR3 runs to 16 residues. CDR3 protein: CASSLTSGGALDTQYF. DNA of the CDR3: TGTGCCAGCAGCCTGACTAGCGGGGGGGCCTTAGATACGCAGTATTTT.

The table lists this clonotype with a count of one. The chain links TRBV7-9 to TRBJ1-3; no reliable D call. The CDR3 sequence is 10 residues long. V lost 5 bases to trimming and J lost 7 bases, with 3 bases between them. Per the germline V gene, CDR1 is SEHNR and CDR2 is FQNEAQ (reference sequence). The CDR3 nucleotides are TGTGCCAGCAGCCTTAACACCATATATTTT. It codes for CASSLNTIYF.

This clonotype appeared a few times. DNA of the CDR3: TGTGCCAGCAGCTTAGAGTTCCGAGGGGAGACCCAGTACTTC. Translated: CASSLEFRGETQYF. This chain connects TRBV7-2 to TRBJ2-5; D perhaps matches TRBD2 (5 bases). CDR1 is SGHTA, CDR2 FQGNSA, per germline. This CDR3 has 14 residues. V gave up 1 base and J gave up 5 bases, with 11 bases separating them.

The CDR3 region is CASSPRLGTSGRAEQFF. In nucleotides, the CDR3 is TGTGCCAGCAGCCCACGCCTCGGGACTAGCGGGAGGGCTGAGCAGTTCTTC. This chain links TRBV9 with TRBJ2-1; the match to TRBD2 covers 16 bases. The V gene's germline CDR1 is SGDLS and CDR2 YYNGEE. J gave up 9 bases and V 4 bases, and 10 bases lay outside the gene matches. There are 17 residues in the CDR3.